This passage covers 9 T cell receptor beta chains from one sample sequenced in a study of blood T cells in healthy people across ages. With a J-beta primer mix and a sample-barcoded 5' primer, a second PCR ran roughly 6 to 12 cycles. MiXCR was run by TCRdb on the 5' RACE reads, yielding one entry per CDR3 protein. The sample carries around 1.1 million distinct CDR3 sequences, around two fifths recorded once. The sequenced sample consisted of blood. These receptors originate from a man aged 18 to 30 in good health.

This clonotype was seen more than once but under ten times. V and J are TRBV15 and TRBJ2-1; the D is unclear. The V gene lost 6 bases and the J gene lost 0 bases, with 12 bases spanning the gap. The CDR3 contains 15 residues. The germline gives CDR1 LNHNV, CDR2 YYDKDF (reference sequence). The CDR3 DNA sequence: TGTGCCACCAGTTTGGAGAAGAGCTCCTACAATGAGCAGTTCTTC. It encodes CATSLEKSSYNEQFF.

This chain links TRBV11-1 with TRBJ2-1; a weak D match, TRBD1 (6 bases). This CDR3 contains 14 residues. Per the germline V gene, CDR1 is SGHAT and CDR2 is FQDESV (reference sequence). Trimming stripped 5 bases from V and 5 bases from J, with 13 bases between. DNA of the CDR3: TGTGCCAGCAGCGTAGGGGGACACAACAATGAGCAGTTCTTC. This encodes CASSVGGHNNEQFF.

This clonotype was detected only a few times. The V gene is TRBV6-2 or TRBV6-3, the J gene TRBJ1-1; D remains unclear. There are 14 residues in the CDR3. Germline CDR1 and CDR2: MNHEY and SVGEGT. The germline V and J ends were trimmed by 5 bases and 3 bases, with 13 bases remaining between them. CDR3 protein: CASSHLRRDTEAFF. CDR3 coding DNA: TGTGCCAGCAGTCACCTCAGGAGGGACACTGAAGCTTTCTTT.

This clonotype was observed once. The rearrangement links TRBV4-1 to TRBJ2-2; D call uncertain. Germline lookup yields CDR1 MGHRA and CDR2 YSYEKL. Trimming cost V 3 bases and J 6 bases, with 8 bases left between them. The CDR3 is 13 amino acids. The CDR3 reads CASSHPLAGELFF. Written as DNA, the CDR3 is TGCGCCAGCAGCCATCCTCTAGCCGGGGAGCTGTTTTTT.

The rearrangement links TRBV20-1 to TRBJ1-2, with 7 nucleotides matching TRBD1. CDR3 length: 15 amino acids. Looked up from germline, CDR1 is DFQATT and CDR2 is SNEGSKA (reference sequence). V lost 0 bases, J lost 3 bases, and 7 bases stayed unmatched. This chain's CDR3 is CSARDRNRGHYGYTF. Written as DNA, the CDR3 is TGCAGTGCTAGAGATAGGAACAGGGGTCACTATGGCTACACCTTC.

The chain carries TRBV11-2 and TRBJ1-1; D is possibly TRBD1 (6 bases). The germline gives CDR1 SGHAT, CDR2 FQNNGV. The CDR3 consists of 16 residues. The ends were cut back, 2 bases at V and 3 bases at J, with 16 bases in the middle. The CDR3: CASSLRGLRTDTEAFF. In nucleotides, the CDR3 is TGTGCCAGCAGCTTAAGGGGGTTGCGGACAGACACTGAAGCTTTCTTT.

The chain joins TRBV4-2 to TRBJ1-2, with 7 bases matching TRBD1. V gave up 4 bases and J gave up 4 bases; unmatched junction bases: 9. The CDR3 extends over 15 amino acids. Germline V gene data show CDR1 as LGHNA and CDR2 as YNFKEQ. As DNA, the CDR3 is TGTGCCAGCAGCCCAAAAACAGGGGTTCCCTATGGCTACACCTTC. Residues: CASSPKTGVPYGYTF.

The chain is built from TRBV29-1 and TRBJ2-1; the D gene is possibly TRBD1 (6 bases). CDR1 is SQVTM and CDR2 is ANQGSEA in the germline V gene. V was pared by 6 bases and J by 2 bases, with 20 bases between. This CDR3 has 16 amino acids. CDR3: CSVTPTDRRAYNEQFF. The CDR3 nucleotides are TGCAGCGTGACGCCGACTGACAGGAGAGCCTACAATGAGCAGTTCTTC.

This chain links TRBV4-1 with TRBJ1-4, with 7 bases that match TRBD1. V was clipped by 0 bases and J by 3 bases; unmatched bases: 4. Germline V gene lookup returns CDR1 MGHRA and CDR2 YSYEKL. The CDR3 totals 16 residues. The CDR3, as DNA: TGCGCCAGCAGCCAAGACAGGGGGTTATCTAATGAAAAACTGTTTTTT. Translating it yields CASSQDRGLSNEKLFF.